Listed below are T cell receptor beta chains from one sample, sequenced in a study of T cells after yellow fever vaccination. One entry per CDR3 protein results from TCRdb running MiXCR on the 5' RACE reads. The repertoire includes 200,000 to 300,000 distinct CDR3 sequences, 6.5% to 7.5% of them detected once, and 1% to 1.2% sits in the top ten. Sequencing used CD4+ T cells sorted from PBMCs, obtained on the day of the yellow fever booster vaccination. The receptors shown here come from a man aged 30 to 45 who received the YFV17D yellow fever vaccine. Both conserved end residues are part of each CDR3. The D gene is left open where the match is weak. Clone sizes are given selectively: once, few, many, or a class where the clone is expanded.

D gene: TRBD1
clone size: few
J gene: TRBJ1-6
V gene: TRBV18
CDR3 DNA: TGTGCCAGCTCATCTGTTGACAGGGGGAATTCACCCCTCCACTTT
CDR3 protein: CASSSVDRGNSPLHF

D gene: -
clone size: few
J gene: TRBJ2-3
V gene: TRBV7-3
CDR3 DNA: TGTGCCAGCAGCCTCTCTCGGGGATCAGATACGCAGTATTTT
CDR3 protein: CASSLSRGSDTQYF

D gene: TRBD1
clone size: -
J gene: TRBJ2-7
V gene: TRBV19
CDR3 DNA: TGTGCCAGTAGTATAGACGGGACAGGGGGTTTCGAGCAGTACTTC
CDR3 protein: CASSIDGTGGFEQYF

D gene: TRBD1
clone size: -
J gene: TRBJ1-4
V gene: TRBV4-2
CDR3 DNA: TGTGCCAGCAGCCAAGTCGGGCAGGGGGCAACTAATGAAAAACTGTTTTTT
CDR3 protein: CASSQVGQGATNEKLFF

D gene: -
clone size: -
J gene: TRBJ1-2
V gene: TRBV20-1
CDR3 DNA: TGCAGTGCCGTGGGGGGTGTCTATGGCTACACCTTC
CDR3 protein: CSAVGGVYGYTF

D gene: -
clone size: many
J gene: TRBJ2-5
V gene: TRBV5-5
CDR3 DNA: TGTGCCAGCAGCTTGCAGTACGGGGGGCGAGAGACCCAGTACTTC
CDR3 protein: CASSLQYGGRETQYF

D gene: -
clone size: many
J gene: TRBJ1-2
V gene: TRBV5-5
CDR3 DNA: TGTGCCAGCAGCTTAAACAGGCCTTATGGCTACACCTTC
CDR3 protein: CASSLNRPYGYTF

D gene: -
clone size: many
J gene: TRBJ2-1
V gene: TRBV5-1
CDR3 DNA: TGCGCCAGCAGACGAGACGCCTACAATGAGCAGTTCTTC
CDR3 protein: CASRRDAYNEQFF

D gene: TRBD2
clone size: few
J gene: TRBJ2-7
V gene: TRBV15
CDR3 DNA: TGTGCTCCAAGATTCTCGCGGGAGGCCTACGAGCAGTACTTC
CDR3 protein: CAPRFSREAYEQYF

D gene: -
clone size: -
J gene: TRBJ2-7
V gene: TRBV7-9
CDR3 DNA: TGTGCCAGCAGCTTAGCCGGCCACTACGAGCAGTGCTTC
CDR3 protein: CASSLAGHYEQCF

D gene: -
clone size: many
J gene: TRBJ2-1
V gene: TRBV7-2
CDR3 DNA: TGTGCCAGCACCCTCTTGCCGTCCTACAATGAGCAGTTCTTC
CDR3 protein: CASTLLPSYNEQFF

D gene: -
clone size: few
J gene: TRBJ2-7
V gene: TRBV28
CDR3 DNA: TGTGCCAGCAGACCCCAGGGCAGTACCTACGAGCAGTACTTC
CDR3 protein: CASRPQGSTYEQYF

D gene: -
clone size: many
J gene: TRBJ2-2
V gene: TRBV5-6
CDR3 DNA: TGTGCCAGCAGCTTGAGGAACACCGGGGAGCTGTTTTTT
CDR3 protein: CASSLRNTGELFF

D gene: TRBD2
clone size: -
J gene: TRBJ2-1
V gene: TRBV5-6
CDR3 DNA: TGTGCCATCGGCCTATCGGCAGCGGGAGACTTCCACAATGAGCAGTTCTTC
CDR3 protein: CAIGLSAAGDFHNEQFF

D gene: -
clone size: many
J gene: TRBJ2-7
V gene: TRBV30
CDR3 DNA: TGTGCCTGGAGTCCCCCTGGGTCCTACGAGCAGTACTTC
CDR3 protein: CAWSPPGSYEQYF

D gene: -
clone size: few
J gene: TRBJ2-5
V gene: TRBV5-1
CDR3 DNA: TGCGCCAGCAGCTCAATGGGGCGGGCGCAAGAGACCCAGTACTTC
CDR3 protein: CASSSMGRAQETQYF

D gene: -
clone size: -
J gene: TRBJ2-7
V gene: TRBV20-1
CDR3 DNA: TGCAGTGCTAGAGATCTTTGGGGCGAGCAGTACTTC
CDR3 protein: CSARDLWGEQYF

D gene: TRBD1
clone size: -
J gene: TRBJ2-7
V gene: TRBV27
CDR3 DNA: TGTGCCAGCAGCCGGGACAGGGTTACTTACGAGCAGTACTTC
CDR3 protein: CASSRDRVTYEQYF

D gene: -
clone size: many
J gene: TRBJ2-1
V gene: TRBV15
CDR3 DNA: TGTGCCACCAGCTTGGGGGGTGACCATAGACGTTATGAGCAGTTCTTC
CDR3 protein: CATSLGGDHRRYEQFF

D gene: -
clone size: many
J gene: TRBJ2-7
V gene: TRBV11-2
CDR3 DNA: TGTGCCAGCAGCTTAGATCCCCCCTCGGGAGTAAAAGACGAGCAGTACTTC
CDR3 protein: CASSLDPPSGVKDEQYF

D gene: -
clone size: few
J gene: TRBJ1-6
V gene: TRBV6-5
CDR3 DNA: TGTGCCAGCGGGGGGGGGTTGCGGAATAATTCACCCCTCCACTTT
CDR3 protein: CASGGGLRNNSPLHF

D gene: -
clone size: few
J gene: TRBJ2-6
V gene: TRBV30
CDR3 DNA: TGTGCCTGGAGTAAAGGTGCGAAGTCTGGGGCCAACGTCCTGACTTTC
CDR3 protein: CAWSKGAKSGANVLTF

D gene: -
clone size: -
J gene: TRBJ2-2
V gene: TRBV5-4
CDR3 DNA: TGTGCCAGCAGCCGGGACTCCGTCGACACCGGGGAGCTGTTTTTT
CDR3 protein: CASSRDSVDTGELFF

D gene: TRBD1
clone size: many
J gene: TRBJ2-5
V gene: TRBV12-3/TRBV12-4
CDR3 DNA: TGTGCCAGCAACCAACGGACAGGGGAAGAGACCCAGTACTTC
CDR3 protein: CASNQRTGEETQYF

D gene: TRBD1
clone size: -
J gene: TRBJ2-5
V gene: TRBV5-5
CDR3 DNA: TGTGCCAGCAGCTTCAGGGGGAAAGGAGAGACCCAGTACTTC
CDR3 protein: CASSFRGKGETQYF

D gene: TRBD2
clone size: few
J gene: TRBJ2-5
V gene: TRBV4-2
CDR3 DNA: TGTGCCAGCAGCCAAGCGGGAGTAGCGGGGCAAGAGACCCAGTACTTC
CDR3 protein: CASSQAGVAGQETQYF

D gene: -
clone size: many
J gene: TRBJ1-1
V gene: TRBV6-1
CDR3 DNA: TGTGCCAGCGATGAGCCAGCCCAGAACACTGAAGCTTTCTTT
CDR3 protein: CASDEPAQNTEAFF

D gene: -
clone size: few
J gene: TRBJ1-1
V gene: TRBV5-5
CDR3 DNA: TGTGCCAGCAGCTTGGAGGATGAAGCTTTCTTT
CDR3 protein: CASSLEDEAFF

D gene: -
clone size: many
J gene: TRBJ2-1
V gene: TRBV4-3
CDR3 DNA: TGCGCCAGCAGCCGAGGAGGTAGTTCCAATGAGCAGTTCTTC
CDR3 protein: CASSRGGSSNEQFF

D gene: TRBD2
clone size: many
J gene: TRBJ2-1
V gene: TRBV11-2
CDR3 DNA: TGTGCCAGCAGCAAACGAACAGGACTAGCGGGAGCGAACAATGAGCAGTTCTTC
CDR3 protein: CASSKRTGLAGANNEQFF

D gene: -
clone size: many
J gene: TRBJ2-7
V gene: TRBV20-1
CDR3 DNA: TGCAGTGCTAGATCGGGATCCTCCTACGAGCAGTACTTC
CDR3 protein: CSARSGSSYEQYF

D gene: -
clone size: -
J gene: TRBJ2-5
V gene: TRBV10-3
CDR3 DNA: TGTGCCATCTCGGGGGGACAAGAGACCCAGAACTTC
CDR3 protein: CAISGGQETQNF

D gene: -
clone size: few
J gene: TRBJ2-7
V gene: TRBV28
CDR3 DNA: TGTGCCACCAAGGGGTTTGCCTACGAGCAGTACTTC
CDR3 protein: CATKGFAYEQYF

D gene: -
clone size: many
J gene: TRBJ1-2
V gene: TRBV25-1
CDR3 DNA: TGTGCCAGCAACGCCGGGACGGTTGCTGGCTACACCTTC
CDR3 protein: CASNAGTVAGYTF

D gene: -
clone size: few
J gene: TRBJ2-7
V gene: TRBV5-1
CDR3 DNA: TGCGCCAGCCGGCAGGACTCCTACGAGCAGTACTTC
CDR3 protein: CASRQDSYEQYF

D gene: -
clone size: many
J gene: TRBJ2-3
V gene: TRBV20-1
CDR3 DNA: TGCAGTGCTCTGGCGGGGCACCGCACAGATACGCAGTATTTT
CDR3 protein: CSALAGHRTDTQYF

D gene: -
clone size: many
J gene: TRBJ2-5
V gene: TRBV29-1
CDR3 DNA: TGCAGCGGAACCCTTGGAGAGACCCAGTACTTC
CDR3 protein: CSGTLGETQYF